This entry lists 29 T cell receptor beta chains sequenced from one sample in a study of synovial regulatory T cells in juvenile arthritis. TCRdb's table, derived via immunoSEQ multiplex PCR, lists solely in-frame clones and lacks some. This sample's table has 7,500 to 10,000 clones. Sequences were obtained from Treg cells from blood. Subset: remaining (HLA-DR-negative) circulating blood Treg cells. These receptors originate from a donor aged 2-35 years with juvenile idiopathic arthritis.

The chain links TRBV6-5 to TRBJ1-6. This CDR3 comprises 12 residues. No DNA was logged. Germline CDR1 MNHEY, CDR2 SVGAGI. CDR3 region: CASSGRFGPLHF.

The V call is TRBV2, the J call TRBJ2-7; lacking DNA, the TRBD2 call made by TCRdb goes unchecked. CDR3 size: 12 residues. The DNA is unrecorded. In germline, CDR1 is SNHLY, CDR2 FYNNEI. This CDR3 is CASSRTENAKYF.

This rearrangement joins TRBV9 to TRBJ2-2; TCRdb reports TRBD1, a call that lacks DNA to check it against. Germline-derived CDR1 and CDR2 are SGDLS and YYNGEE. This CDR3 is 15 amino acids long. Only the protein is available. The CDR3 protein is CASSVRGTHTGELFF.

CDR3: CASSLVSGGAQGAYEQYF. The genes are TRBV7-6 and TRBJ2-7; no DNA is available, so the TRBD2 call from TCRdb remains unchecked. The CDR3 is 18 residues long. No DNA appears here. The germline CDR1 and CDR2 sequences are SGHVS and FNYEAQ.

This clone registers medium-sized by frequency. V and J are TRBV11-2 and TRBJ2-7; there is no DNA to check the TCRdb D call of TRBD1. In germline, CDR1 is SGHAT, CDR2 FQNNGV. The CDR3 is 14 residues long. No DNA was logged. CDR3 residues: CASSSNPEVYEQYF. The whole variable domain, filled in from reference TRBV11-2 and TRBJ2-7, reads EAGVAQSPRYKIIEKRQSVAFWCNPISGHATLYWYQQILGQGPKLLIQFQNNGVVDDSQLPKDRFSAERLKGVDSTLKIQPAKLEDSAVYLCASSSNPEVYEQYFGPGTRLTVT.

CDR3 region: CASSQTGLAGYNEQFF. The chain uses TRBV28 and TRBJ2-1; TCRdb's assignment of TRBD2 cannot be checked, as there is no DNA. This CDR3 contains 16 residues. The coding DNA is unavailable. The V gene's germline CDR1 is MDHEN and CDR2 SYDVKM.

This chain uses TRBV19 with TRBJ1-1. Germline loops: CDR1 LNHDA, CDR2 SQIVND (reference sequence). The CDR3 consists of 15 residues. No nucleotide data were recorded. This CDR3 reads CASIGPGGANTEAFF.

CDR3: CASSRPGAGVSNEQFF. The gene calls are TRBV4-1 and TRBJ2-1; TCRdb proposes TRBD2, but this gene call is untestable without DNA. This CDR3 is 16 amino acids long. No DNA is recorded. Germline CDR1 reads MGHRA; CDR2 reads YSYEKL.

V usage is TRBV2 and J usage is TRBJ1-1. CDR1 and CDR2 from the germline V gene are SNHLY and FYNNEI. The CDR3 extends over 14 amino acids. A DNA sequence was not provided. This CDR3 reads CASSLNHRDTEAFF.

This chain uses TRBV18 with TRBJ2-7; TCRdb's D gene call, TRBD2, goes unchecked for lack of DNA. CDR1 KGHSH and CDR2 LQKENI come from the germline V gene. The length of the CDR3 is 12 residues. The DNA is unrecorded. The CDR3 loop is CASSPRGYEQYF.

This chain links TRBV2 with TRBJ2-7; the D call from TCRdb, TRBD2, cannot be confirmed without DNA. The V gene's germline CDR1 is SNHLY and CDR2 FYNNEI. The CDR3 is 15 amino acids. No DNA sequence is on record. The chain's CDR3 is CASRGGLAGRGEQYF.

The chain employs TRBV19 and TRBJ1-1; TCRdb names TRBD1, which stays unverified in the absence of DNA. Germline-derived CDR1 and CDR2 are LNHDA and SQIVND (reference sequence). The CDR3 contains 14 residues. The DNA is unrecorded. CDR3 amino acids: CASSRDRANTEAFF. Full variable domain (missing parts from reference TRBV19 and TRBJ1-1): DGGITQSPKYLFRKEGQNVTLSCEQNLNHDAMYWYRQDPGQGLRLIYYSQIVNDFQKGDIAEGYSVSREKKESFPLTVTSAQKNPTAFYLCASSRDRANTEAFFGQGTRLTVV.

The J gene is TRBJ1-1, the V gene TRBV11-2. CDR1 and CDR2 (germline): SGHAT, FQNNGV. The CDR3 has 15 amino acids. The record lacks a DNA sequence. CDR3 in amino acids: CASSISYPADTEAFF.

The rearrangement links TRBV11-2 to TRBJ2-7; TCRdb's D call, TRBD1, is unchecked because there is no DNA. This CDR3 has 16 residues. DNA is not on record. Germline CDR1 SGHAT, CDR2 FQNNGV. CDR3: CASSIPFRGRAYEQYF.

The J gene is TRBJ1-3, the V gene TRBV29-1; with no DNA, the TCRdb D assignment of TRBD1 cannot be verified. Germline lookup yields CDR1 SQVTM and CDR2 ANQGSEA. CDR3 length equals 14 residues. No DNA is recorded. CDR3 protein: CSVDKGASGNTIYF.

The chain joins TRBV9 to TRBJ1-1; lacking DNA, the TRBD1 call made by TCRdb goes unchecked. CDR1 and CDR2 (germline): SGDLS, YYNGEE. The CDR3 runs 15 residues. No DNA is given. Here the CDR3 reads CASSVVGQIHTEAFF.

The chain employs TRBV28 and TRBJ2-1; TCRdb selects TRBD2, and the lack of DNA leaves this call unchecked. The CDR3 extends over 12 amino acids. A DNA sequence was not provided. Germline CDR1 MDHEN, CDR2 SYDVKM. CDR3 sequence reads: CASTFLGREQFF.

This rearrangement joins TRBV15 to TRBJ1-5; TCRdb's D call, TRBD1, is unchecked because there is no DNA. This CDR3 spans 16 amino acids. The nucleotide record is missing. Germline V lookup: CDR1 LNHNV, CDR2 YYDKDF (reference sequence). The CDR3 reads CATSTWDRGANQPQHF.

The V call is TRBV19, the J call TRBJ1-1; the D call of TRBD1 rests on TCRdb alone, since no DNA is present to check it. The CDR3 is 14 amino acids. There is no recorded DNA. Per germline, CDR1 LNHDA and CDR2 SQIVND (reference sequence). The CDR3 spells CASSPVREGTEAFF.

The chain has TRBV9 and TRBJ2-7; TCRdb gives TRBD2 as the D gene, but with no DNA this cannot be confirmed. Germline lookup yields CDR1 SGDLS and CDR2 YYNGEE. This CDR3 is built from 14 residues. The entry carries no DNA sequence. CDR3 amino acids: CASSPGLAGVEQYF.

This clone is medium-sized by frequency. The chain uses TRBV5-1 and TRBJ2-7. This CDR3 comprises 14 residues. No DNA sequence was recorded. Germline lookup yields CDR1 SGHRS and CDR2 YFSETQ. CDR3 in amino acids: CASSLGYTLYEQYF.

The chain joins TRBV7-8 to TRBJ1-1; TCRdb picks TRBD1, but there is no DNA to check that call. Germline V gene data show CDR1 as SGHVS and CDR2 as FQNEAQ. The CDR3 is 14 amino acids. The DNA is unrecorded. The chain's CDR3 is CASSLGPGGTEAFF.

Here the CDR3 reads CASSDRGNYGYTF. The genes are TRBV25-1 and TRBJ1-2; TCRdb's D call, TRBD1, is unchecked because there is no DNA. Looked up from germline, CDR1 is MGHDK and CDR2 is SYGVNS. CDR3 length equals 13 residues. Only the protein is available.

The chain uses TRBV4-1 and TRBJ2-7; as DNA is missing, the TRBD2 call by TCRdb cannot be tested. The V gene's germline CDR1 is MGHRA and CDR2 YSYEKL. CDR3 size: 16 residues. The DNA is unrecorded. CDR3 region: CASSQDRLAGVYEQYF.

The chain joins TRBV5-4 to TRBJ1-1. The CDR3 contains 14 residues. Only the protein sequence is given. Germline V gene sequence: CDR1 SGHNT, CDR2 YYREEE (reference sequence). The CDR3 loop reads CASSSGGTSSEAFF.

This rearrangement joins TRBV4-3 to TRBJ2-3; TCRdb outputs TRBD2, but without DNA this stays unchecked. The CDR3 covers 17 residues. The DNA sequence is not available. The V gene's germline CDR1 is LGHNA and CDR2 YSLEER. The CDR3 spells CASSQEEGLADTDTQYF.

This chain joins TRBV19 and TRBJ1-4; TCRdb calls TRBD1, which cannot be checked without DNA. Germline V gene data show CDR1 as LNHDA and CDR2 as SQIVND (reference sequence). The CDR3 has 13 residues. No DNA was logged. The CDR3: CASSIQGREKLFF.

The chain employs TRBV4-1 and TRBJ2-4; TCRdb's D call of TRBD2 is untestable without DNA. The CDR3 is 13 residues long. The DNA is not on file. The V gene's germline CDR1 is MGHRA and CDR2 YSYEKL. CDR3 loop: CASSPVLAYIQYF.

The rearrangement uses TRBV7-2 and TRBJ2-7; without DNA, the TCRdb call of TRBD2 cannot be checked. This CDR3 has 15 amino acids. No DNA was logged. Per the germline V gene, CDR1 is SGHTA and CDR2 is FQGNSA. The CDR3: CASSLVGGGSGEQYF.